This T cell receptor (beta chain) was sequenced for a study of T cell responses to AZD1222 COVID-19 vaccine. Per germline, CDR1 MNHNS and CDR2 SASEGT. V shed 1 base, J shed 7 bases, and the junction held 4 bases outside the gene matches. The CDR3 totals 14 residues. Generated by immunoSEQ multiplex PCR, the TCRdb table keeps only in-frame clones and is missing some. This table holds around 160,000 clones, approximately 94% found once. To note about this clone: Its cognate antigen is unknown.

The study, taken as a whole, reports: Spike-specific TCRs gained breadth and depth after people received two AZD1222 doses. Recipients of AZD1222 seropositive at baseline numbered only 5 to 7.

The sample here was peripheral blood, taken 28 days after the second AZD1222 dose. The chain recombines TRBV6-1 with TRBJ2-4, with 7 bases that match TRBD2. This TCR came from an adult who received the AZD1222 COVID-19 vaccine. The CDR3 DNA sequence: TGTGCCAGCAGTGAAGTTAGGACTAGGAACATTCAGTACTTC. It is translated as CASSEVRTRNIQYF.